A single sample gave rise to the 14 T cell receptor beta chains below, sequenced in a study of CD8 T cells in ankylosing spondylitis. TCRdb fed the 5' RACE reads into MiXCR, producing one record per CDR3 protein. The data show about 240,000 distinct CDR3 sequences, around 7.8% seen once. Specimen: blood, either unsorted or a sorted T cell fraction (not recorded which). The source is a male donor with ankylosing spondylitis or in good health (not recorded which).

This clonotype appeared many times. This rearrangement joins TRBV7-9 to TRBJ1-1; D gene uncertain. Germline CDR1 reads SEHNR; CDR2 reads FQNEAQ (reference sequence). The germline V and J ends were trimmed by 6 bases and 5 bases, with 16 bases remaining between them. The CDR3 contains 14 residues. CDR3 bases: TGTGCCAGCAGTCCCGATAAGGGCGGAACTGAAGCTTTCTTT. Translated, it gives CASSPDKGGTEAFF.

The table lists this clonotype with many counts. The CDR3 loop reads CASSLGPSNQPQHF. CDR3 in DNA: TGTGCCAGCAGCTTGGGACCCAGCAATCAGCCCCAGCATTTT. This chain uses TRBV5-6 with TRBJ1-5, with D unclear. Germline V gives CDR1 SGHDT, CDR2 YYEEEE. The CDR3 consists of 14 residues. The V gene lost 0 bases and the J gene lost 1 base, with 5 bases spanning the gap.

This clonotype was seen ten or more times. The chain recombines TRBV20-1 with TRBJ1-2; unclear D gene. The CDR3 runs 14 residues. Germline CDR1 and CDR2: DFQATT and SNEGSKA (reference sequence). V was clipped by 0 bases and J by 7 bases, with 15 bases between them. CDR3 bases: TGCAGTGCTAGAGATGCCATTACGTTCAGTGGCTACACCTTC. It encodes CSARDAITFSGYTF.

Many counts were recorded for this clonotype. The V call is TRBV11-3, the J call TRBJ2-3, with D unclear. This CDR3 spans 17 amino acids. Trimming removed 3 bases from V and 0 bases from J, with 16 bases in between. CDR1 and CDR2 from the germline V gene are SGHNT and YENEEA. This chain's CDR3 is CASSFWALDTSTDTQYF. The CDR3 DNA reads as TGTGCCAGCAGCTTTTGGGCCCTCGACACAAGCACAGATACGCAGTATTTT.

This clonotype was counted many times. The V call is TRBV7-9, the J call TRBJ1-1; a weak D match, TRBD1 (5 bases). In germline, CDR1 is SEHNR, CDR2 FQNEAQ (reference sequence). Trimming left V 3 bases short and J 1 base short, with 6 bases between. CDR3 size: 13 residues. The CDR3 DNA sequence: TGTGCCAGCAGCTTCCAGGGGAACACTGAAGCTTTCTTT. Its translation is CASSFQGNTEAFF.

The chain couples TRBV14 to TRBJ2-5; D is uncertain. The CDR3 is made up of 14 amino acids. The germline V and J ends were trimmed by 2 bases and 5 bases, with 12 bases remaining between them. Germline V lookup: CDR1 SGHDN, CDR2 FVKESK. The CDR3 coding sequence is TGTGCCAGCAGCCAATGGGATGGCCAGGAGACCCAGTACTTC. Its translation is CASSQWDGQETQYF.

J is TRBJ2-1 and V is TRBV11-3; possible D gene TRBD2, 6 bases. V was cut by 0 bases and J by 8 bases, with 20 bases left in between. Germline V lookup: CDR1 SGHNT, CDR2 YENEEA. The CDR3 consists of 17 residues. CDR3 bases: TGTGCCAGCAGCTTAGATAGTGCCAGCGGGTCTACGGATGAGCAGTTCTTC. Protein: CASSLDSASGSTDEQFF.

The chain has TRBV7-2 and TRBJ1-2, with a weak D call TRBD1 (5 bases). CDR1 is SGHTA, CDR2 FQGNSA, per germline. V lost 5 bases to trimming and J lost 6 bases, with 16 bases between them. This CDR3 contains 14 residues. CDR3 sequence reads: CASSDGPGRDGYTF. In DNA form, the CDR3 reads TGTGCCAGCAGCGACGGTCCAGGGCGTGATGGCTACACCTTC. The full variable domain, with the rest looked up from reference TRBV7-2 and TRBJ1-2, is GAGVSQSPSNKVTEKGKDVELRCDPISGHTALYWYRQSLGQGLEFLIYFQGNSAPDKSGLPSDRFSAERTGGSVSTLTIQRTQQEDSAVYLCASSDGPGRDGYTFGSGTRLTVV.

This clonotype was counted ten times or more. J is TRBJ2-1 and V is TRBV5-5; the D gene is possibly TRBD1 (6 bases). CDR3 length: 15 amino acids. Trimming removed 3 bases at V and 6 bases at J, with 16 bases between. Germline values: CDR1 SGHKS, CDR2 YYEKEE (reference sequence). CDR3 DNA sequence: TGTGCCAGCAGCTCTGGTGGGGGCCTAGGCAATGAGCAGTTCTTC. This gives the protein CASSSGGGLGNEQFF.

This clonotype was seen a handful of times. The chain links TRBV7-2 to TRBJ1-3; D ambiguous. There are 15 residues in the CDR3. Trimming removed 4 bases at V and 0 bases at J, with 10 bases between. The germline V gene has CDR1 SGHTA and CDR2 FQGNSA. The CDR3 loop is CASSSRRSSGNTIYF. The CDR3 DNA follows: TGTGCCAGCAGCTCGCGACGTAGCTCTGGAAACACCATATATTTT.

This clonotype was picked up many times. This chain links TRBV20-1 with TRBJ2-7; TRBD2 is a possible D gene (5 bases). Trimming took off 3 bases at V and 5 bases at J, with 17 bases between the two ends. Germline loops: CDR1 DFQATT, CDR2 SNEGSKA (reference sequence). CDR3 length equals 14 residues. This CDR3 is CSASAAQGRHEQYF. Here the CDR3 DNA reads TGCAGTGCTAGCGCGGCCCAAGGGAGACACGAGCAGTACTTC.

This clonotype was recorded at least ten times. The V gene is TRBV4-3, the J gene TRBJ2-5; no definite D call. Trimming pared 1 base from V and 4 bases from J, leaving 7 bases between. The CDR3 consists of 13 residues. Per the germline V gene, CDR1 is LGHNA and CDR2 is YSLEER. Here the CDR3 reads CASSQGLGETQYF. The CDR3 DNA is TGCGCCAGCAGCCAAGGTCTAGGAGAGACCCAGTACTTC.

The sample holds many counts of this clonotype. The V gene is TRBV20-1, the J gene TRBJ2-3, with D tentatively TRBD1 or TRBD2 (5 bases each). V lost 0 bases and J 2 bases, leaving 9 bases between the germline ends. The CDR3 length is 14 residues. Germline V gene data show CDR1 as DFQATT and CDR2 as SNEGSKA (reference sequence). The CDR3 is CSAREPGTTDTQYF. CDR3 in DNA: TGCAGTGCTAGAGAACCAGGGACCACAGATACGCAGTATTTT.

In this sample, this clonotype turned up many times. The chain is built from TRBV12-3 or TRBV12-4 and TRBJ1-5, with D possibly being TRBD1 (5 bases). CDR3 size: 15 residues. Trimming removed 3 bases at V and 5 bases at J, with 14 bases between. CDR3 sequence (DNA): TGTGCCAGCAGTTTTACTGCCGACAGATATCAGCCCCAGCATTTT. Its protein product is CASSFTADRYQPQHF.